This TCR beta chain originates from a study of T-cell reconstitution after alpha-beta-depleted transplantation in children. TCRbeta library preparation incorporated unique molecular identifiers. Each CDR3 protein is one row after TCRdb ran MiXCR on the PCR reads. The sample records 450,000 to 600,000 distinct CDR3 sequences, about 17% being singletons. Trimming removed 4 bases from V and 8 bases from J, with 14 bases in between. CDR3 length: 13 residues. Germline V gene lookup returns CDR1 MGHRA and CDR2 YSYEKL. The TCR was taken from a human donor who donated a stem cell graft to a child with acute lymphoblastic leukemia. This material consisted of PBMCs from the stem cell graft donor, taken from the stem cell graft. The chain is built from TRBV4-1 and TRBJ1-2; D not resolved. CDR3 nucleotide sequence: TGCGCCAGCAGCCGGCCGTCCTTGGGGGGCTACACCTTC. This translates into CASSRPSLGGYTF.